This TCR beta chain originates from a study of shared clonotypes between healthy human individuals. Selected positively for CCR7 and CD45RO-negative, naive CD8 cells excluded terminally differentiated effector memory CD45RA+ cells. Generated by immunoSEQ multiplex PCR, the TCRdb table keeps only in-frame clones and is missing some. The data show more than 2 million clones, around 96% seen once. Regarding the study as a whole: Shared clonotypes across all four donors exceeded non-shared ones in generation probability.

As concerns this clone: Its antigen is unknown.

V dropped 4 bases and J dropped 6 bases, with 16 bases sitting between them. CDR1 is SGHKS, CDR2 YYEKEE, per germline (reference sequence). This CDR3 has 14 residues. The sequenced sample consisted of naive CD8+ T cells sorted from blood. The sequence derives from a man aged 18 to 29 in good health. The rearrangement joins TRBV5-5 to TRBJ1-1; tentatively, D is TRBD1 (5 bases). The CDR3 DNA reads as TGTGCCAGCAGCGTAACAGCCGGGGACGCTGAAGCTTTCTTT. Its protein is CASSVTAGDAEAFF.